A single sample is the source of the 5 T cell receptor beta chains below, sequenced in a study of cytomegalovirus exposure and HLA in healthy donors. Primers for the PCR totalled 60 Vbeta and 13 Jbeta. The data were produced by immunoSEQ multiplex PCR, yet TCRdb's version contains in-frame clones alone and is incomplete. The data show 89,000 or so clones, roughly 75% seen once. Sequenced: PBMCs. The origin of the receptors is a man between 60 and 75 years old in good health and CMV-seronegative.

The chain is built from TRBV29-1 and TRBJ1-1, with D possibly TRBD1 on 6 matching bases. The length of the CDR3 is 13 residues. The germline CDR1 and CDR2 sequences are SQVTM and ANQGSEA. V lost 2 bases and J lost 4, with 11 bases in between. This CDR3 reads CSVERQGTTEAFF. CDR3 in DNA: TGCAGCGTTGAAAGGCAGGGGACCACTGAAGCTTTCTTT.

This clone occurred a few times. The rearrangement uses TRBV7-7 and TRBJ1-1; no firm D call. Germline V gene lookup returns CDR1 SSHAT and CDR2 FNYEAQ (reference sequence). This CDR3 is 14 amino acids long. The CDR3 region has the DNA TGTGCTACCAAGGCGGTGCACCAGAACACTGAAGCTTTCTTT. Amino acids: CATKAVHQNTEAFF.

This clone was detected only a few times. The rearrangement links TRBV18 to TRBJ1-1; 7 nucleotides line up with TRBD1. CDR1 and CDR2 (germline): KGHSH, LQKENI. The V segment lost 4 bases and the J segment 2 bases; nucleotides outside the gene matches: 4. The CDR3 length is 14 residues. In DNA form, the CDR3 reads TGTGCCAGCTCACTCGGGACAGTCAACACTGAAGCTTTCTTT. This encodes CASSLGTVNTEAFF.

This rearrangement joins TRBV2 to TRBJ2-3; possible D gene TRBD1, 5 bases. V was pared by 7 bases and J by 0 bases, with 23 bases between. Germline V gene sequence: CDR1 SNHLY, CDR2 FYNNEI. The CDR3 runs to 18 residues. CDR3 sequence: CASTSGYSQATSTDTQYF. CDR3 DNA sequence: TGTGCCAGCACCTCGGGCTACTCACAGGCCACTAGCACAGATACGCAGTATTTT.

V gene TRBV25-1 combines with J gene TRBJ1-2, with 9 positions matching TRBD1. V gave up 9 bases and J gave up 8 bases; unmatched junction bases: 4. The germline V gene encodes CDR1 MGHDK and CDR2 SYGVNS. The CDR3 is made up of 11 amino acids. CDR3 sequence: CARGQGYGYTF. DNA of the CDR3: TGTGCCAGGGGACAGGGTTACGGCTACACCTTC.